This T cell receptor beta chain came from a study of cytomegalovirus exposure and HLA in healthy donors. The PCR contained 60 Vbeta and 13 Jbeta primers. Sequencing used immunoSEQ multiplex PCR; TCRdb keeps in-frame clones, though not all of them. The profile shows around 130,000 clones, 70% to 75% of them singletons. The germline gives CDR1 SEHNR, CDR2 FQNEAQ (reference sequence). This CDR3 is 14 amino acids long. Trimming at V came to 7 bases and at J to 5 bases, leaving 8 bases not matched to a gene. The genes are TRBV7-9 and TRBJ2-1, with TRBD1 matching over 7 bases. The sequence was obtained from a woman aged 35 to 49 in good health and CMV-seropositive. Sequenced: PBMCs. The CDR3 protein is CASKKGDRNNEQFF. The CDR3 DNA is TGTGCCAGCAAAAAAGGGGACAGAAACAATGAGCAGTTCTTC.